This T cell receptor beta chain was sequenced for a study of blood T cell repertoires in COVID-19 (dated by TCRdb to 2020 to 2022). In the study overall: Samples covering the acute and convalescent phases of COVID-19 were provided by collaborators in the United States, Italy and Spain. Samples were obtained from the ongoing ImmuneRACE study (first 160 participants) and from 1,254 subjects provided by 6 global collaborators. Where available, HLA class I and class II types were taken from metadata supplied by the sample provider and were not determined by assay-based typing. The prospective study material was composed of cDNA or gDNA derived from T cells, B-cell-depleted T cells, or PBMCs. The repertoires were released in a freely available public database meant as a resource for research on the immune response to SARS-CoV-2. A de-identified subject ID, COVID-19 status, age in years and sex were almost always included in the sample metadata. Subjects who had been exposed to COVID-19, were actively infected with it, or had recovered from it provided the deeply sampled blood TCRbeta repertoires that made up the dataset.

Participants in the prospective study were aged roughly 18 to 89 years, lived in 24 United States geographic areas, and enrolled through a virtual design. In the prospective study, participants were assigned to cohorts based on the clinical history participants reported in a screening survey and a study questionnaire. For ImmuneRACE Cohort 3, a participant was defined as recovered based on two consecutive negative NP/OP PCR tests, clearance by a healthcare professional, or resolution of symptoms. Each participant in the prospective study had whole blood, serum and a nasopharyngeal or oropharyngeal swab collected by mobile phlebotomists. Over a roughly 2-month period, participants in the prospective study had the option of providing additional blood draws and questionnaires. Prospective study blood samples were shipped either frozen or at room temperature before DNA extraction. The immunoSEQ Assay, a bias-controlled multiplex PCR, was used to amplify TCRbeta CDR3 regions from genomic DNA. Concerning the study's data processing: Within the assay, amplification of reference gene primers was used to estimate how many nucleated cells each sample contained. To quantify the absolute abundance of each unique TCRbeta CDR3 rearrangement, sequence reads were collapsed and filtered. For each sample, productive Simpson clonality was calculated as the square root of Simpson's diversity index over productive rearrangements. TCRdb obtained this table from immuneACCESS and retained in-frame rearrangements with V and J assigned. These tables miss some clones; where compared with another copy, unresolved V genes account for less than half of the shortfall, and the remainder is unexplained. V and J calls and clone size are given by that table; D and trimming were obtained from the DNA. The sample records a few hundred thousand clones, nearly 90% of which are singletons. In total, the top ten clones hold just under 9.5% of the sample.

Regarding this clone: Its specific antigen is unknown. The sample holds no much larger clone one base away, and base qualities are not on file.

Broader findings and caveats from the paper: The quantity of clinical and demographic metadata differed by source and by participant and was supplied without curation.

The sample taken for sequencing was PBMCs or T cells enriched from blood (not recorded which). The TCR originated in a young woman who had recovered from COVID-19.

The DNA sequence is TGTGCCAGCAGCTCATCGACTAGCGGGAGGGTAACCGGGGAGCTGTTTTTT. It specifies CASSSSTSGRVTGELFF. Recombination connected TRBV5-6 to TRBJ2-2, and 14 junction bases match TRBD2. At the junction V is shortened by 3 bases and J by 5 bases; bases outside the gene matches: 6. The CDR1 and CDR2 encoded by the germline V gene are SGHDT and YYEEEE. The CDR3 numbers 17 residues from cysteine through phenylalanine. The read is trimmed to its CDR3 DNA, 51 bases read in frame from base 1.